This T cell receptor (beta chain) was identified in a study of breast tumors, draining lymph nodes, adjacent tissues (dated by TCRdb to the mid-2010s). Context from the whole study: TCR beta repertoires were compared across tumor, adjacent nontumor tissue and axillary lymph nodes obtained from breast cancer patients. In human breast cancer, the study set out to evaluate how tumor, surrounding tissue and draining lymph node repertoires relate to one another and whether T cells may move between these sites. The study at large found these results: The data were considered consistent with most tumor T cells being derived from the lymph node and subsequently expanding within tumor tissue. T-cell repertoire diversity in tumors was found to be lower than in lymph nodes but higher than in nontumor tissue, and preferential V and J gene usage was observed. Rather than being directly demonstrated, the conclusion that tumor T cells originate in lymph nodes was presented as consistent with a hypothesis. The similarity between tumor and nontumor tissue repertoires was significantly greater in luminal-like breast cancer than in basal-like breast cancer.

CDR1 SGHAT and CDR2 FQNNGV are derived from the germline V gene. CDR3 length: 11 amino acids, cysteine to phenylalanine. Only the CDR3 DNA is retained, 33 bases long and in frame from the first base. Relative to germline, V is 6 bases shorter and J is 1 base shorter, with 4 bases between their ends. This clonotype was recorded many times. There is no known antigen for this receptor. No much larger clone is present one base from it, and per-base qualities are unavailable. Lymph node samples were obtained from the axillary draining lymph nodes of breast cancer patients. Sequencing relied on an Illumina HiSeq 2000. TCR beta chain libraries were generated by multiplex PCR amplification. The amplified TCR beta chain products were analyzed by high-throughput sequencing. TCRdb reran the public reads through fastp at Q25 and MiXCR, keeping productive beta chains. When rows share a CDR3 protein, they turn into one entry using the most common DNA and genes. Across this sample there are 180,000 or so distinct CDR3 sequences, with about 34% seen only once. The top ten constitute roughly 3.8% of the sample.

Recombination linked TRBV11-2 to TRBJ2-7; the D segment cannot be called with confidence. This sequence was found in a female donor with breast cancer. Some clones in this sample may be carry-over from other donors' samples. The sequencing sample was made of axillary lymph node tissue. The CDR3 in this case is CASRGSYEQYF. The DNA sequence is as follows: TGTGCCAGCAGAGGGTCCTACGAGCAGTACTTC.